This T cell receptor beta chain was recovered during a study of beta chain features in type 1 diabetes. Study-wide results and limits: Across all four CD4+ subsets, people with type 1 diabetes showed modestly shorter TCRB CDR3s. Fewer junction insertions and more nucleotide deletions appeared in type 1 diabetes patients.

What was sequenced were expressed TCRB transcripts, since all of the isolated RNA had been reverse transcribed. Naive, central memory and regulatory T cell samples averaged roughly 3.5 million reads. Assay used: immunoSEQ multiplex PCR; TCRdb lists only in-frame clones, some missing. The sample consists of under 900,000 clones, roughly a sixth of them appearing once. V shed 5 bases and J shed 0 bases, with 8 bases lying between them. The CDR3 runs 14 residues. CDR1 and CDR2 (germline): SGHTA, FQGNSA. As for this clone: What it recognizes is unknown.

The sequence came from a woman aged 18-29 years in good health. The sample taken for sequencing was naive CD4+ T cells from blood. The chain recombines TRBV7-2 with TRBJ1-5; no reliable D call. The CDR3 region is CASSPKHSNQPQHF. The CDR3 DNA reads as TGTGCCAGCAGCCCGAAACATAGCAATCAGCCCCAGCATTTT.